The 9 T cell receptor beta chains in this list originate from one sample, sequenced in a study of T cell responses to AZD1222 COVID-19 vaccine (dated by TCRdb to about 2021). Library preparation used the immunoSEQ multiplex PCR assay. The table comes from immuneACCESS by way of TCRdb, which keeps in-frame sequences with V and J called. Part of the clones is missing from these tables; in studies checked, under half for an unresolved V gene and the rest for unknown reasons. This sample is represented by 99,000 or so clones; 80% to 90% of them were singletons. The top ten constitute about 40% of the sample. The time point tag for this specimen amounts to: about 28 days (+/-7) after the second vaccine dose. The starting material was peripheral blood, obtained 28 days after the second AZD1222 dose. The receptors here all came from an adult who received the AZD1222 COVID-19 vaccine.

V and J are TRBV5-5 and TRBJ1-6; a weak D match, TRBD1 (5 bases). There are 15 residues in the CDR3. Germline CDR1 and CDR2: SGHKS and YYEKEE (reference sequence). The V and J ends lost 5 bases and 7 bases respectively, with 16 bases between them. CDR3 amino acids: CASSLGTFENSPLHF. The CDR3 DNA follows: TGTGCCAGCAGTCTCGGGACCTTTGAGAATTCACCCCTCCACTTT.

The rearrangement uses TRBV4-3 and TRBJ2-3, with a possible D match to TRBD1 (6 bases). CDR1 is LGHNA, CDR2 YSLEER, per germline. The CDR3 extends over 17 amino acids. Trimming took 4 bases from V and 3 from J, leaving 20 bases between them. Here the CDR3 DNA reads TGCGCCAGCAGCCTCGACCCCGACAGGATGTGGACAGATACGCAGTATTTT. It encodes CASSLDPDRMWTDTQYF.

V usage is TRBV5-4 and J usage is TRBJ1-1, with a possible D match to TRBD1 (6 bases). Germline CDR1 and CDR2: SGHNT and YYREEE (reference sequence). The ends were cut back, 1 base at V and 11 bases at J, with 12 bases in the middle. This CDR3 contains 12 residues. The DNA for the CDR3 is TGTGCCAGCAGCTTGAGGGGGGATGATGCTTTCTTT. The encoded protein is CASSLRGDDAFF.

The chain has TRBV11-2 and TRBJ2-5; D not resolved. In germline, CDR1 is SGHAT, CDR2 FQNNGV. V lost 1 base and J 5 bases, leaving 11 bases between the germline ends. CDR3 length equals 14 residues. In DNA, the CDR3 is TGTGCCAGCAGCTTAGTACTACAAGGGGAGACCCAGTACTTC. Residues: CASSLVLQGETQYF.

The CDR3 coding sequence is TGTGCCACGCAGGGTCCAGCCTACGAGCAGTACTTC. It specifies CATQGPAYEQYF. The chain uses TRBV27 and TRBJ2-7, with a tentative D call TRBD1 (5 bases). Germline V CDR1 and CDR2: MNHEY, SMNVEV (reference sequence). The CDR3 totals 12 residues. V lost 10 bases, J lost 2 bases, and 12 bases lay in between.

This clone was recorded only once. The V and J genes are TRBV7-9 and TRBJ1-2; TRBD1 might be the D (6 bases). Trimming removed 4 bases from V and 4 bases from J, with 16 bases in between. Germline assignment: CDR1 SEHNR and CDR2 FQNEAQ (reference sequence). CDR3 length: 15 amino acids. CDR3 in amino acids: CASSSYRVSFYGYTF. As DNA, the CDR3 is TGTGCCAGCAGCTCTTACAGGGTTTCCTTCTATGGCTACACCTTC.

This clone was found once. The J gene is TRBJ2-2, the V gene TRBV15; D not certain. This CDR3 comprises 13 residues. V was clipped by 2 bases and J by 4 bases, with 5 bases between them. CDR1 LNHNV and CDR2 YYDKDF come from the germline V gene (reference sequence). Written as DNA, the CDR3 is TGTGCCACCAGCAGAACTGTCACCGGGGAGCTGTTTTTT. Protein sequence: CATSRTVTGELFF.

V gene TRBV27 combines with J gene TRBJ2-7; 10 nucleotides match TRBD2. The germline V gene has CDR1 MNHEY and CDR2 SMNVEV (reference sequence). The CDR3 consists of 15 residues. J was trimmed by 4 bases and V by 6 bases; bases with no gene match: 9. CDR3: CASRRSLAGDYEQYF. CDR3 DNA: TGTGCCAGCAGGAGGAGCCTAGCGGGGGATTACGAGCAGTACTTC.

V is TRBV11-2 and J is TRBJ2-7; D is ambiguous. CDR1 SGHAT and CDR2 FQNNGV come from the germline V gene. The CDR3 is 11 amino acids. Trimming removed 5 bases at V and 3 bases at J, with 5 bases between. In DNA form, the CDR3 reads TGTGCCAGCAGCCGGAGCTACGAGCAGTACTTC. Translation gives CASSRSYEQYF. Combining the CDR3 with reference TRBV11-2 and TRBJ2-7 gives the whole variable domain EAGVAQSPRYKIIEKRQSVAFWCNPISGHATLYWYQQILGQGPKLLIQFQNNGVVDDSQLPKDRFSAERLKGVDSTLKIQPAKLEDSAVYLCASSRSYEQYFGPGTRLTVT.